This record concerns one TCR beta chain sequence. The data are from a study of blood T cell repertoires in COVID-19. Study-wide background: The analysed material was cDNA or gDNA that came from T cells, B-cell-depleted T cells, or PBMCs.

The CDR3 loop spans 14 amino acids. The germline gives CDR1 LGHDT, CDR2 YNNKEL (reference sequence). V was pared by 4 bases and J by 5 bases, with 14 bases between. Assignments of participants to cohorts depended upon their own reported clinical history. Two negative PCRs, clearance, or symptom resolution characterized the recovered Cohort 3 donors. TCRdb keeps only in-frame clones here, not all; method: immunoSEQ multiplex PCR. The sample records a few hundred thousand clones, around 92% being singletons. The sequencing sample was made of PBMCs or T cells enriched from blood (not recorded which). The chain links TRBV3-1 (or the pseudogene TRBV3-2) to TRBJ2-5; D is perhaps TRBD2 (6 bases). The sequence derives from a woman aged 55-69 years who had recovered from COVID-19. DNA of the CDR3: TGTGCCAGCAGCCTAACTAGCACGAGGGAGACCCAGTACTTC. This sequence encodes CASSLTSTRETQYF.